The 11 T cell receptor beta chains given below trace back to one sample, sequenced in a study of cytomegalovirus exposure and HLA in healthy donors. Profiling relied on immunoSEQ multiplex PCR, and the TCRdb table lists in-frame clones only, not all of them. This sample yields more than 250,000 clones, of which 75% to 90% are seen a single time; around 0.84% belongs to the top ten. What was sequenced was PBMCs. Receptors originate from a young woman in good health and CMV-seronegative.

The rearrangement joins TRBV9 to TRBJ1-5; maybe TRBD1 (6 bases). Germline CDR1 reads SGDLS; CDR2 reads YYNGEE. V was shortened by 0 bases and J by 2 bases, with 24 bases between the two germline ends. The CDR3 has 20 residues. The CDR3 loop reads CASSVAGGSPPYGGNQPQHF. Written as DNA, the CDR3 is TGTGCCAGCAGCGTAGCGGGGGGCAGTCCTCCATATGGGGGCAATCAGCCCCAGCATTTT.

The V and J genes are TRBV5-5 and TRBJ2-2, with a possible D match to TRBD2 (7 bases). The ends were cut back, 2 bases at V and 5 bases at J, with 16 bases in the middle. Germline lookup yields CDR1 SGHKS and CDR2 YYEKEE (reference sequence). CDR3 length: 16 residues. CDR3 sequence reads: CASSFAGEGGTGELFF. Written as DNA, the CDR3 is TGTGCCAGCAGCTTCGCGGGAGAGGGGGGAACCGGGGAGCTGTTTTTT.

The rearrangement links TRBV19 to TRBJ1-1, with D unresolved. Germline-derived CDR1 and CDR2 are LNHDA and SQIVND (reference sequence). This CDR3 has 15 amino acids. Trimming pared 5 bases from V and 4 bases from J, leaving 17 bases between. The CDR3 reads CASSPRINGGTEAFF. DNA for the CDR3: TGTGCCAGTAGTCCCCGGATCAATGGAGGCACTGAAGCTTTCTTT.

Written as DNA, the CDR3 is TGTGCCAGCAGTTCCACAGGGGGAACTAATGAAAAACTGTTTTTT. Protein product: CASSSTGGTNEKLFF. The genes are TRBV6-5 and TRBJ1-4; 8 bases are shared with TRBD1. Germline assignment: CDR1 MNHEY and CDR2 SVGAGI. The V and J ends lost 4 bases and 1 base, in that order; junction bases with no gene match: 2. This CDR3 comprises 15 residues.

This clone appeared once. The chain joins TRBV27 to TRBJ1-5, with D maybe TRBD1 (6 bases). Germline CDR1 and CDR2: MNHEY and SMNVEV (reference sequence). The CDR3 covers 13 residues. The germline V and J ends were trimmed by 3 bases and 7 bases, with 10 bases remaining between them. The DNA of the CDR3 is TGTGCCAGCAGTTTGGACAGTGGGCAGCCCCAGCATTTT. As protein: CASSLDSGQPQHF.

The rearrangement joins TRBV6-6 to TRBJ1-4; D perhaps matches TRBD1 (5 bases). The CDR3 extends over 14 amino acids. The germline gives CDR1 MNHNY, CDR2 SVGAGI (reference sequence). V gave up 2 bases and J gave up 8 bases, with 12 bases separating them. The CDR3 nucleotides are TGTGCCAGCAGTTACAGGCAGGGAAAAGAAAAACTGTTTTTT. As protein: CASSYRQGKEKLFF.

The genes are TRBV29-1 and TRBJ1-3; D is possibly TRBD1 (6 bases). The CDR3 runs 17 residues. V lost 8 bases, J lost 0 bases, and 23 bases lay in between. CDR1 SQVTM and CDR2 ANQGSEA come from the germline V gene. CDR3 amino acids: CSPPLYSGESSGNTIYF. DNA of the CDR3: TGCAGCCCACCTCTTTACTCAGGGGAGAGCTCTGGAAACACCATATATTTT.

V is TRBV10-3 and J is TRBJ1-1; D is uncertain. The germline V and J ends were trimmed by 2 bases and 0 bases, with 19 bases remaining between them. This CDR3 spans 18 amino acids. Germline V gives CDR1 ENHRY, CDR2 SYGVKD. CDR3 sequence: CAISEGPARNPMNTEAFF. Written as DNA, the CDR3 is TGTGCCATCAGTGAGGGCCCCGCCAGAAACCCCATGAACACTGAAGCTTTCTTT.

The chain uses TRBV7-2 and TRBJ1-2; a possible D gene is TRBD1 (6 bases). The CDR3 sequence is 14 residues long. Germline loops: CDR1 SGHTA, CDR2 FQGNSA. The V end was cut by 2 bases, the J end by 4 bases, with 11 bases between. The CDR3 region is CASSLRTEGYGYTF. The DNA for the CDR3 is TGTGCCAGCAGCTTAAGGACAGAGGGCTATGGCTACACCTTC.

Written as DNA, the CDR3 is TGTGCCAGCAGTTACTCAGACAGGGGGGATGGCTACACCTTC. Protein sequence: CASSYSDRGDGYTF. V usage is TRBV6-6 and J usage is TRBJ1-2; 9 bases align to TRBD1. The CDR3 totals 14 residues. Germline V gene sequence: CDR1 MNHNY, CDR2 SVGAGI (reference sequence). The V segment lost 0 bases and the J segment 6 bases; nucleotides outside the gene matches: 2.

This chain connects TRBV11-2 to TRBJ2-1; maybe TRBD2 (5 bases). CDR1 SGHAT and CDR2 FQNNGV come from the germline V gene. The CDR3 totals 15 residues. V gave up 5 bases and J gave up 5 bases, with 16 bases separating them. CDR3: CASSKRTGGNNEQFF. For the CDR3, the DNA is TGTGCCAGCAGCAAGAGGACTGGAGGTAACAATGAGCAGTTCTTC.